The 23 T cell receptor beta chains given below trace back to one sample, sequenced in a study of shared clonotypes between healthy human individuals. This table comes from immunoSEQ multiplex PCR, and its TCRdb copy is limited to in-frame clones, with some not included. The sample contains over a million clones, 95% to 97% of which appear only once. The sample taken for sequencing was naive CD4+ T cells sorted from blood. Subset indicated: CD45RA+ positively selected. The receptors stem from a man aged 25-45 years in good health.

This rearrangement joins TRBV7-3 to TRBJ2-5; 8 bases are a match to TRBD1. CDR3 size: 15 residues. Germline lookup yields CDR1 SGHTA and CDR2 FQGTGA. V lost 5 bases to trimming and J lost 1 base; unmatched junction nucleotides: 6. For the CDR3, the DNA is TGTGCCAGCAGCCCGACAGGGGCTCTCCAAGAGACCCAGTACTTC. As protein: CASSPTGALQETQYF.

The V gene is TRBV15, the J gene TRBJ2-1, with TRBD2 identical over 7 bases. CDR3 length: 18 amino acids. The V gene end was trimmed by 2 bases and the J gene end by 6 bases; junction bases not matched to a gene: 16. Germline V gene sequence: CDR1 LNHNV, CDR2 YYDKDF (reference sequence). CDR3 protein: CATSRQTAGGRFGNEQFF. Here the CDR3 DNA reads TGTGCCACCAGCAGACAAACTGCCGGGGGGAGGTTCGGCAATGAGCAGTTCTTC.

V usage is TRBV18 and J usage is TRBJ2-7; 7 bases line up with TRBD2. Germline assignment: CDR1 KGHSH and CDR2 LQKENI. Germline trimming cut 4 bases from V and 0 bases from J; bases unmatched to any gene: 9. The CDR3 spans 16 residues. In nucleotides, the CDR3 is TGTGCCAGCTCACAGCACCTAGCGGAGAGCTCCTACGAGCAGTACTTC. This encodes CASSQHLAESSYEQYF.

This clone came up once. This chain links TRBV7-8 with TRBJ2-5; 7 bases agree with TRBD2. The CDR3 extends over 15 amino acids. The germline gives CDR1 SGHVS, CDR2 FQNEAQ. J lost 5 bases, V lost 5 bases, and 11 bases had no gene match. This chain's CDR3 is CASSIVAGSGETQYF. Here the CDR3 DNA reads TGTGCCAGCAGCATTGTAGCGGGTTCTGGGGAGACCCAGTACTTC.

The chain has TRBV28 and TRBJ1-5, with D perhaps TRBD1 (6 bases). CDR3 length equals 13 residues. With 7 bases removed from V and 4 bases from J, the gap between germline ends came to 11 bases. Germline CDR1 MDHEN, CDR2 SYDVKM. CDR3 residues: CASTQRGNQPQHF. CDR3 DNA: TGTGCCAGCACTCAAAGGGGGAATCAGCCCCAGCATTTT.

This chain links TRBV7-2 with TRBJ2-1; 10 bases align to TRBD2. Germline CDR1 and CDR2: SGHTA and FQGNSA. Trimming at V came to 5 bases and at J to 8 bases, leaving 9 bases not matched to a gene. This CDR3 is 15 amino acids long. CDR3 in DNA: TGTGCCAGCAGCCCGCCGGGACTAGCGTTCTATGAGCAGTTCTTC. It encodes CASSPPGLAFYEQFF.

The J gene is TRBJ2-1, the V gene TRBV12-5; D uncertain. Trimming left V 0 bases short and J 6 bases short, with 15 bases between. Germline values: CDR1 LGHNT, CDR2 FRNRAP. The CDR3 covers 16 residues. For the CDR3, the DNA is TGTGCTAGTGGTTTGGTACTGTCCGGGTCTGTCAATGAGCAGTTCTTC. Residues: CASGLVLSGSVNEQFF.

The chain carries TRBV29-1 and TRBJ2-4, with D tentatively TRBD2 (5 bases). The CDR3 sequence is 13 residues long. Germline CDR1 reads SQVTM; CDR2 reads ANQGSEA. V lost 2 bases to trimming and J lost 8 bases, with 13 bases between them. CDR3 DNA: TGCAGCGTTGAACGCCTTACAGCGGACATTCAGTACTTC. Protein sequence: CSVERLTADIQYF.

The chain is built from TRBV6-6 and TRBJ2-7; the match to TRBD2 covers 7 bases. Germline values: CDR1 MNHNY, CDR2 SVGAGI (reference sequence). V shed 10 bases and J 0 bases; nucleotides not matched to a gene: 3. The CDR3 is 12 residues long. Here the CDR3 reads CATSGTSYEQYF. The CDR3 coding sequence is TGTGCCACCAGCGGGACCTCCTACGAGCAGTACTTC.

The rearrangement links TRBV7-9 to TRBJ2-3, with 7 bases identical to TRBD1. The CDR3 is made up of 18 amino acids. Per the germline V gene, CDR1 is SEHNR and CDR2 is FQNEAQ (reference sequence). The J segment lost 1 base and the V segment lost 5 bases, leaving 15 bases of the junction unmatched. The CDR3 nucleotides are TGTGCCAGCAGCCCCCCCCAAACAGGGGAAGTAGGCACAGATACGCAGTATTTT. Translation gives CASSPPQTGEVGTDTQYF.

The rearrangement uses TRBV5-3 and TRBJ2-3; D possibly uses TRBD1 or TRBD2 (5 bases each). TRBV5-3 is an open reading frame whose function is uncertain. V dropped 3 bases and J dropped 2 bases, with 22 bases sitting between them. CDR3 length equals 18 residues. Here the CDR3 DNA reads TGTGCCAGAAGCTCGCTCCCGGGACCGGGATCCGACACAGATACGCAGTATTTT. Its translation: CARSSLPGPGSDTDTQYF.

The sample holds one count of this clone. The rearrangement uses TRBV4-3 and TRBJ2-1; 15 nucleotides agree with TRBD2. J was trimmed by 6 bases and V by 5 bases; bases with no gene match: 8. Germline CDR1 LGHNA, CDR2 YSLEER. The CDR3 covers 17 residues. The CDR3: CASSSRTSGREFNEQFF. In nucleotides, the CDR3 is TGCGCCAGCAGCTCACGGACTAGCGGGAGGGAATTCAATGAGCAGTTCTTC.

The rearrangement links TRBV9 to TRBJ1-1; D might be TRBD1 (5 bases). The germline V gene encodes CDR1 SGDLS and CDR2 YYNGEE. V gave up 2 bases and J gave up 8 bases, with 19 bases separating them. This CDR3 is 15 amino acids long. The CDR3 loop is CASSVGAGTSSEAFF. The CDR3 DNA is TGTGCCAGCAGCGTCGGTGCCGGGACTTCGTCGGAAGCTTTCTTT.

The chain uses TRBV18 and TRBJ1-5; a weak D match, TRBD1 (6 bases). Trimming took off 3 bases at V and 1 base at J, with 10 bases between the two ends. Germline-derived CDR1 and CDR2 are KGHSH and LQKENI. The CDR3 covers 15 residues. For the CDR3, the DNA is TGTGCCAGCTCACCGGGGGGGCCAAGCAATCAGCCCCAGCATTTT. Translating it yields CASSPGGPSNQPQHF.

This chain uses TRBV28 with TRBJ2-1, with TRBD2 matching over 9 bases. There are 21 residues in the CDR3. Trimming took 5 bases from V and 3 from J; bases not matched to a gene: 23. Germline values: CDR1 MDHEN, CDR2 SYDVKM. CDR3 region: CASSPGSQGRFRLADYNEQFF. CDR3 sequence (DNA): TGTGCCAGCAGTCCCGGATCTCAGGGAAGGTTCCGACTAGCGGACTACAATGAGCAGTTCTTC.

J is TRBJ1-5 and V is TRBV23-1, with 7 nucleotides matching TRBD1. TRBV23-1 is an open reading frame, and its role is uncertain. There are 17 residues in the CDR3. V gave up 2 bases and J gave up 6 bases; unmatched junction bases: 13. The CDR3 DNA sequence: TGCGCCAGCAGTCAAGCCACAGAGGGGGCAGCAGGTCAGCCCCAGCATTTT. Its protein is CASSQATEGAAGQPQHF.

The chain carries TRBV7-9 and TRBJ1-4, with TRBD1 identical over 9 bases. The CDR3 has 16 amino acids. The germline V gene encodes CDR1 SEHNR and CDR2 FQNEAQ (reference sequence). The V gene end was trimmed by 2 bases and the J gene end by 8 bases; junction bases not matched to a gene: 9. As DNA, the CDR3 is TGTGCCAGCAGCTTACTGACCGGGACAGGGAACGAAAAACTGTTTTTT. Protein sequence: CASSLLTGTGNEKLFF.

The chain is built from TRBV4-1 and TRBJ2-2, with TRBD2 matching 11 bases. Germline trimming cut 4 bases from V and 2 bases from J; bases unmatched to any gene: 12. CDR3 size: 19 residues. CDR1 MGHRA and CDR2 YSYEKL come from the germline V gene. CDR3 DNA sequence: TGCGCCAGCAGCCGCTTTTTTTCAACTAGCGGGGGTAACACCGGGGAGCTGTTTTTT. Its protein is CASSRFFSTSGGNTGELFF.

In the case of this clone: The sample has other DNA sequences that encode this CDR3 too. V and J are TRBV10-1 and TRBJ2-7; a weak D match, TRBD2 (5 bases). The CDR3 extends over 13 amino acids. V lost 0 bases and J lost 5, with 8 bases in between. Germline values: CDR1 WNHNN, CDR2 SYGVQD (reference sequence). The CDR3 DNA reads as TGCGCCAGCAGTGAGTCTGGGAGAAACGAGCAGTACTTC. Protein product: CASSESGRNEQYF.

V usage is TRBV4-3 and J usage is TRBJ2-4; 7 bases fit TRBD2. The CDR3 runs to 15 residues. CDR1 and CDR2 from the germline V gene are LGHNA and YSLEER. V was clipped by 2 bases and J by 4 bases; unmatched bases: 5. The chain's CDR3 is CASSQQTSPKNIQYF. As DNA, the CDR3 is TGCGCCAGCAGCCAACAGACTAGCCCGAAAAACATTCAGTACTTC.

The chain combines TRBV29-1 with TRBJ1-4; the D gene is possibly TRBD1 (5 bases). Germline V lookup: CDR1 SQVTM, CDR2 ANQGSEA. V lost 6 bases and J lost 5, with 10 bases in between. The CDR3 has 12 residues. CDR3 nucleotide sequence: TGCAGCGTGGAGGGGAGGAATGAAAAACTGTTTTTT. It yields the protein CSVEGRNEKLFF.

The chain couples TRBV11-1 to TRBJ2-7; D remains unclear. The CDR3 extends over 13 amino acids. V was shortened by 1 base and J by 7 bases, with 11 bases between the two germline ends. Germline CDR1 SGHAT, CDR2 FQDESV (reference sequence). The CDR3 spells CASSLETRREQYF. CDR3 bases: TGTGCCAGCAGCTTAGAGACCCGGCGGGAGCAGTACTTC.

The chain is built from TRBV7-9 and TRBJ2-1, with 8 bases fitting TRBD2. CDR1 and CDR2 (germline): SEHNR, FQNEAQ (reference sequence). The CDR3 extends over 14 amino acids. The ends lost 5 bases at V and 10 bases at J; junction bases unmatched: 10. This CDR3 is CASSPRRTSREQFF. CDR3 DNA sequence: TGTGCCAGCAGCCCCAGGAGGACTAGCCGCGAGCAGTTCTTC. The whole variable domain, remainder taken from reference TRBV7-9 and TRBJ2-1, is DTGVSQNPRHKITKRGQNVTFRCDPISEHNRLYWYRQTLGQGPEFLTYFQNEAQLEKSRLLSDRFSAERPKGSFSTLEIQRTEQGDSAMYLCASSPRRTSREQFFGPGTRLTVL.